This T cell receptor beta chain was retrieved from a study of cytomegalovirus exposure and HLA in healthy donors. General observations from the study: In a later analysis, DRB1 alleles had the most associated TCRs; HLA-C alleles the fewest.

Comments on this clone: Its cognate antigen is unknown.

Primers for the PCR totalled 60 Vbeta and 13 Jbeta. Repertoires were generated with immunoSEQ multiplex PCR, while TCRdb's copy carries only in-frame clones and drops some. The sample lists fewer than 95,000 clones, just over 75% occurring once. The length of the CDR3 is 15 residues. With 3 bases clipped from V and 10 bases from J, the junction kept 13 bases outside the gene matches. Germline assignment: CDR1 SGHTA and CDR2 FQGNSA. The source of this sequence is a man aged 25 to 45 in good health and CMV-seronegative. Sequenced: PBMCs. The chain joins TRBV7-2 to TRBJ2-5; 8 bases are shared with TRBD1. For the CDR3, the DNA is TGTGCCAGCAGCTTCTTAGCAGAGACAGGGGTGGGCCAGTACTTC. Protein product: CASSFLAETGVGQYF.